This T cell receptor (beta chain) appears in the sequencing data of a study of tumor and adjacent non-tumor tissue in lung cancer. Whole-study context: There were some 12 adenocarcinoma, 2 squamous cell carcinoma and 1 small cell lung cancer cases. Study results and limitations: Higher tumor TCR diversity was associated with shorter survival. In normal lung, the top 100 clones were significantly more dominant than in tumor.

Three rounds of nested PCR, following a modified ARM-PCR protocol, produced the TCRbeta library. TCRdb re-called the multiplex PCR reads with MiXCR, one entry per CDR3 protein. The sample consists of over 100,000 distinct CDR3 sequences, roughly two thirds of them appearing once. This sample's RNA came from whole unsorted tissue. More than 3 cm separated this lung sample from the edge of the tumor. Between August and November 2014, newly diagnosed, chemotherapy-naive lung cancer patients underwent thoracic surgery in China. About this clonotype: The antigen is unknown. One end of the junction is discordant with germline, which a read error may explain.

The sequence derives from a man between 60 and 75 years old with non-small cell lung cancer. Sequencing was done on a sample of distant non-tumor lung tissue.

CDR3 loop: CTSSQGGNQPQHF. DNA for the CDR3: TGTACCAGCAGTCAAGGGGGGAACCAGCCCCAGCATTTT. This sequence joins TRBV13 and TRBJ1-5; TRBD1 might be the D (6 bases). The CDR3 consists of 13 residues. Germline CDR1 reads PRHDT; CDR2 reads FYEKMQ (reference sequence).